This paragraph reports one T cell receptor (beta chain). Its target is not known. Per the germline V gene, CDR1 is SEHNR and CDR2 is FQNEAQ (reference sequence). The V end was cut by 1 base, the J end by 2 bases, with 14 bases between. The CDR3 is made up of 17 amino acids. The PCR made use of 60 Vbeta and 13 Jbeta primers. Using immunoSEQ multiplex PCR, the repertoire was profiled, and TCRdb retains in-frame clones only, with some absent. The data show approximately 160,000 clones, 65% to 85% seen once. This sample is part of a study of cytomegalovirus exposure and HLA in healthy donors. Background on the study: A prior analysis found roughly 100 million unique TCR beta sequences from approximately 200 million T cells. Study-wide findings and caveats: The study carried out a later analysis of TCR beta sequences. It associated some 17,000 of them with specific HLA alleles at a false discovery rate of 0.05. The study recorded 160 or so TCR beta chains that were cytomegalovirus-associated.

Each of the donors was a healthy bone marrow donor. The TCR comes from a woman between 40 and 50 years old in good health and CMV-seropositive. Sequenced: PBMCs. This rearrangement joins TRBV7-9 to TRBJ2-2; D not certain. CDR3 amino acids: CASSLGLTYPNTGELFF. CDR3 sequence (DNA): TGTGCCAGCAGCTTAGGACTTACGTATCCAAACACCGGGGAGCTGTTTTTT.